A single sample gave rise to the 26 T cell receptor beta chains below, sequenced in a study of identical twins. MiXCR, applied by TCRdb to the 5' RACE reads, yields one record per CDR3 protein. The sample yields hundreds of thousands of distinct CDR3 sequences, 7.5% seen once. These data also featured in a second study, about yellow fever vaccine responses in identical twins.

The sequencing input was CD8+ T cells sorted from blood. The receptors stem from a woman between 18 and 29 years old in good health.

This clonotype showed up just a few times. The gene calls are TRBV28 and TRBJ2-3; the D gene is possibly TRBD1 (6 bases). The CDR3 has 15 residues. Germline CDR1 reads MDHEN; CDR2 reads SYDVKM. The ends were cut back, 5 bases at V and 4 bases at J, with 16 bases in the middle. This CDR3 is CASSHQTRTADTQYF. Here the CDR3 DNA reads TGTGCCAGCAGTCATCAGACCAGGACAGCAGATACGCAGTATTTT.

J is TRBJ2-5 and V is TRBV7-7; D is unresolved. Germline CDR1 reads SSHAT; CDR2 reads FNYEAQ (reference sequence). The CDR3 has 13 residues. Trimming cost V 3 bases and J 3 bases, with 8 bases left between them. CDR3 in DNA: TGTGCCAGCAGCTTTCGAGGAAAAGAGACCCAGTACTTC. Its translation: CASSFRGKETQYF.

This clonotype was seen repeatedly, ten times or more. This chain connects TRBV27 to TRBJ2-1, with TRBD2 matching over 9 bases. Germline V gene sequence: CDR1 MNHEY, CDR2 SMNVEV (reference sequence). The CDR3 has 14 residues. Trimming cost V 4 bases and J 12 bases; bases outside gene matches: 10. The CDR3 is CASSSGLAMGRQFF. The DNA of the CDR3 is TGTGCCAGCAGTTCGGGACTAGCAATGGGTAGGCAGTTCTTC.

The chain has TRBV12-3 or TRBV12-4 and TRBJ2-3; 11 nucleotides match TRBD2. This CDR3 contains 17 residues. Trimming took 3 bases from V and 2 from J; bases not matched to a gene: 7. CDR3 protein: CASSFPGTSGLTDTQYF. Here the CDR3 DNA reads TGTGCCAGCAGTTTCCCCGGGACTAGCGGCCTCACAGATACGCAGTATTTT.

The V gene is TRBV20-1, the J gene TRBJ1-2; 7 bases map to TRBD1. J lost 2 bases, V lost 1 base, and 13 bases had no gene match. This CDR3 is built from 17 residues. The germline CDR1 and CDR2 sequences are DFQATT and SNEGSKA (reference sequence). Here the CDR3 DNA reads TGCAGTGCTAGAGTTGTGACAGGGAAGTGGGTAAACTATGGCTACACCTTC. Protein product: CSARVVTGKWVNYGYTF.

In its sample, this clonotype was seen many times. The chain uses TRBV6-2 or TRBV6-3 and TRBJ2-7; 7 positions match TRBD2. V shed 3 bases, J shed 3 bases, and the junction held 8 bases outside the gene matches. The germline gives CDR1 MNHEY, CDR2 SVGEGT. This CDR3 has 15 amino acids. DNA for the CDR3: TGTGCCAGCAGTTATTTTCGCGGGAGTATCTACGAGCAGTACTTC. Translating gives CASSYFRGSIYEQYF.

This clonotype showed up many times. V gene TRBV28 combines with J gene TRBJ2-7; D not certain. The CDR3 sequence is 12 residues long. Germline V gives CDR1 MDHEN, CDR2 SYDVKM. Trimming pared 3 bases from V and 3 bases from J, leaving 6 bases between. The CDR3 DNA sequence: TGTGCCAGCAGTTTTGACGACTACGAGCAGTACTTC. Translated: CASSFDDYEQYF.

The chain combines TRBV6-5 with TRBJ2-1; 8 nucleotides line up with TRBD2. Trimming cost V 2 bases and J 7 bases; bases outside gene matches: 4. The CDR3 loop spans 14 amino acids. Germline V gene sequence: CDR1 MNHEY, CDR2 SVGAGI. The CDR3 sequence: CASSYPGLENEQFF. CDR3 sequence (DNA): TGTGCCAGCAGTTACCCGGGACTAGAGAATGAGCAGTTCTTC.

This clonotype was counted many times. The junction and the germline gene differ at one end; a read error may be behind it. The chain is built from TRBV19 and TRBJ2-2; D is perhaps TRBD2 (5 bases). This CDR3 has 12 residues. CDR1 is LNHDA, CDR2 SQIVND, per germline (reference sequence). Here the CDR3 reads CASSLYSGELFF. CDR3 sequence (DNA): TGTGCCAGTAGTCTTTACTCCGGGGAGCTTTTTTTT.

A few counts support this clonotype. The CDR3 coding sequence is TGCGCCAGCAGCTCCTACAACCTACAGGGACTCGGCGGGGAGCTGTTTTTT. Translating it yields CASSSYNLQGLGGELFF. The chain uses TRBV5-1 and TRBJ2-2, with D perhaps assigned TRBD1 or TRBD2 (6 bases each). V was trimmed by 3 bases and J by 7 bases, leaving 22 bases between them. This CDR3 is built from 17 residues. In germline, CDR1 is SGHRS, CDR2 YFSETQ.

At least ten counts were recorded for this clonotype. The chain joins TRBV27 to TRBJ2-7, with TRBD1 matching 7 bases. Germline V CDR1 and CDR2: MNHEY, SMNVEV (reference sequence). Losses at the gene ends were 5 bases for V and 1 base for J; bases not matched to a gene: 8. The CDR3 totals 15 residues. In nucleotides, the CDR3 is TGTGCCAGCAGTCCAACAGGGGCAGGGTCCTACGAGCAGTACTTC. This encodes CASSPTGAGSYEQYF.

This rearrangement joins TRBV29-1 to TRBJ2-1; TRBD2 agrees at 8 bases. The germline V gene has CDR1 SQVTM and CDR2 ANQGSEA. J gave up 6 bases and V 4 bases, and 8 bases lay outside the gene matches. The CDR3 is 14 residues long. Here the CDR3 reads CSVGRSGSANEQFF. In nucleotides, the CDR3 is TGCAGCGTTGGGAGAAGCGGGAGTGCCAATGAGCAGTTCTTC.

Ten or more counts support this clonotype. The CDR3 coding sequence is TGTGCCAGCAGCCAAGTTTCTAGCGGGACAGGAGAGACCCAGTACTTC. Translating it yields CASSQVSSGTGETQYF. The chain joins TRBV3-1 to TRBJ2-5; D is possibly TRBD2 (9 bases). Trimming shortened V by 1 base and J by 4 bases, and 16 bases separated the two germline ends. CDR1 is LGHDT and CDR2 is YNNKEL in the germline V gene (reference sequence). The CDR3 runs to 16 residues.

J is TRBJ2-1 and V is TRBV24-1, with D perhaps matching TRBD2 (5 bases). The CDR3 consists of 15 residues. V was clipped by 3 bases and J by 2 bases, with 10 bases between them. The germline V gene has CDR1 KGHDR and CDR2 SFDVKD. The CDR3 loop reads CATSDRGSPYNEQFF. For the CDR3, the DNA is TGTGCCACCAGTGATCGGGGTAGCCCCTACAATGAGCAGTTCTTC.

This clonotype turned up a few times. The V call is TRBV7-7, the J call TRBJ2-5, with TRBD1 as a possible D gene (6 bases). The CDR3 is made up of 15 amino acids. Germline V gene data show CDR1 as SSHAT and CDR2 as FNYEAQ (reference sequence). The V gene lost 1 base and the J gene lost 5 bases, with 14 bases spanning the gap. This CDR3 reads CASSLESRGSETQYF. CDR3 nucleotides: TGTGCCAGCAGCTTAGAGAGCAGGGGTAGCGAGACCCAGTACTTC.

This clonotype appeared many times. The genes are TRBV7-9 and TRBJ2-5, with 9 positions matching TRBD1. The CDR3 is 16 residues long. The germline V gene encodes CDR1 SEHNR and CDR2 FQNEAQ (reference sequence). Trimming at V came to 5 bases and at J to 5 bases, leaving 12 bases not matched to a gene. CDR3 sequence reads: CASSTTDRGRVETQYF. CDR3 DNA sequence: TGTGCCAGCAGCACTACGGACAGGGGTAGAGTGGAGACCCAGTACTTC.

This clonotype was recorded many times. This rearrangement joins TRBV24-1 to TRBJ1-4, with unresolved D. Per germline, CDR1 KGHDR and CDR2 SFDVKD. V lost 3 bases and J 6 bases, leaving 7 bases between the germline ends. The length of the CDR3 is 13 residues. The DNA for the CDR3 is TGTGCCACCAGTGATCCCCAGGATGAAAAACTGTTTTTT. This codes for CATSDPQDEKLFF.

V gene TRBV24-1 combines with J gene TRBJ2-7, with TRBD1 as a possible D gene (5 bases). Germline V CDR1 and CDR2: KGHDR, SFDVKD. The germline V and J ends were trimmed by 4 bases and 7 bases, with 16 bases remaining between them. This CDR3 is built from 14 residues. Here the CDR3 DNA reads TGTGCCACCAGTGAGGGGCCGCGCGCCGGGGAGCAGTACTTC. Translating gives CATSEGPRAGEQYF.

This clonotype was seen ten or more times. CDR3 coding DNA: TGTGCCAGCAGCTTTGATCCGGGACAGAAAGAGACCCAGTACTTC. As protein: CASSFDPGQKETQYF. V and J are TRBV12-3 or TRBV12-4 and TRBJ2-5, with 7 bases identical to TRBD1. V dropped 6 bases and J dropped 3; count of bases not matched to a gene: 10. This CDR3 comprises 15 residues.

In nucleotides, the CDR3 is TGTGCCAGCAGCCCGACAGGGATGGGTGAAAAACTGTTTTTT. Amino acid sequence: CASSPTGMGEKLFF. This chain uses TRBV6-1 with TRBJ1-4; 7 nucleotides agree with TRBD1. Germline CDR1 and CDR2: MNHNS and SASEGT. Trimming cost V 6 bases and J 7 bases; bases outside gene matches: 8. The CDR3 has 14 amino acids.

The rearrangement links TRBV7-9 to TRBJ2-5; possible D gene TRBD1, 5 bases. The CDR3 has 11 residues. Germline values: CDR1 SEHNR, CDR2 FQNEAQ (reference sequence). The germline V and J ends were trimmed by 7 bases and 7 bases, with 10 bases remaining between them. CDR3 amino acids: CASINDRTQYF. CDR3 nucleotide sequence: TGTGCCAGCATCAATGACAGGACCCAGTACTTC.

This clonotype was detected many times. The gene calls are TRBV28 and TRBJ2-3; unclear D gene. V was cut by 7 bases and J by 2 bases, with 16 bases left in between. Germline CDR1 and CDR2: MDHEN and SYDVKM. The CDR3 spans 15 residues. CDR3: CASNLDRPLTDTQYF. DNA for the CDR3: TGTGCCAGCAACCTGGACCGGCCCCTCACAGATACGCAGTATTTT. The full variable domain, with the rest looked up from reference TRBV28 and TRBJ2-3, is DVKVTQSSRYLVKRTGEKVFLECVQDMDHENMFWYRQDPGLGLRLIYFSYDVKMKEKGDIPEGYSVSREKKERFSLILESASTNQTSMYLCASNLDRPLTDTQYFGPGTRLTVL.

This clonotype was picked up many times. The chain joins TRBV6-5 to TRBJ2-1, with D perhaps TRBD1 (6 bases). The CDR3 covers 12 residues. Germline V gene lookup returns CDR1 MNHEY and CDR2 SVGAGI. Trimming cost V 5 bases and J 9 bases, with 11 bases left between them. DNA of the CDR3: TGTGCCAGCAGTCTGCAGGGGAGTGAGCAGTTCTTC. Translating it yields CASSLQGSEQFF.

This clonotype was seen many times. The rearrangement uses TRBV28 and TRBJ2-1, with D hard to call. The CDR3 extends over 13 amino acids. V lost 2 bases to trimming and J lost 10 bases, with 12 bases between them. Germline lookup yields CDR1 MDHEN and CDR2 SYDVKM. Here the CDR3 reads CASSLGQLNEQFF. The CDR3 nucleotides read TGTGCCAGCAGTTTAGGGCAGTTAAACGAGCAGTTCTTC. The full variable domain, completed using reference TRBV28 and TRBJ2-1, is DVKVTQSSRYLVKRTGEKVFLECVQDMDHENMFWYRQDPGLGLRLIYFSYDVKMKEKGDIPEGYSVSREKKERFSLILESASTNQTSMYLCASSLGQLNEQFFGPGTRLTVL.

The table lists this clonotype with a few counts. DNA of the CDR3: TGTGCCATCAGTGAGTCGCTCTCGCCGGGACACAAATATGGCTACACCTTC. Translating gives CAISESLSPGHKYGYTF. The chain uses TRBV10-3 and TRBJ1-2, with a possible D match to TRBD1 (6 bases). Trimming left V 0 bases short and J 5 bases short, with 19 bases between. Germline V gives CDR1 ENHRY, CDR2 SYGVKD. The CDR3 extends over 17 amino acids.

This clonotype was seen at least ten times. The V call is TRBV4-1, the J call TRBJ2-1, with 9 bases lining up with TRBD1. Trimming removed 3 bases from V and 4 bases from J; junction bases left unmatched: 13. This CDR3 is built from 18 residues. Germline V gene sequence: CDR1 MGHRA, CDR2 YSYEKL. The CDR3 DNA reads TGCGCCAGCAGCCAGACGGACAGGGGCCATCCGATTTACAATGAGCAGTTCTTC. This translates into CASSQTDRGHPIYNEQFF.